The 31 T cell receptor beta chains below were found in one sample sequenced in a study of blood T cell repertoires in COVID-19. Profiling relied on immunoSEQ multiplex PCR, and the TCRdb table lists in-frame clones only, not all of them. This sample has roughly 340,000 clones; 85% to 90% occur once, and the top ten carry roughly 0.99%. Sequencing was carried out using PBMCs or T cells enriched from blood (not recorded which). The source is a man between 18 and 35 years old who had recovered from COVID-19.

The V and J genes are TRBV28 and TRBJ1-3, with D maybe TRBD1 (5 bases). V lost 6 bases to trimming and J lost 7 bases, with 19 bases between them. CDR3 size: 15 residues. Germline CDR1 is MDHEN and CDR2 is SYDVKM. The CDR3 DNA reads as TGTGCCAGCAGCCCTGACAGTCTCCGTGGGAACACCATATATTTT. Translation gives CASSPDSLRGNTIYF. Complete variable domain (other parts from reference TRBV28 and TRBJ1-3): DVKVTQSSRYLVKRTGEKVFLECVQDMDHENMFWYRQDPGLGLRLIYFSYDVKMKEKGDIPEGYSVSREKKERFSLILESASTNQTSMYLCASSPDSLRGNTIYFGEGSWLTVV.

The chain's CDR3 is CATGTGSGNTIYF. DNA for the CDR3: TGTGCCACAGGGACAGGCTCTGGAAACACCATATATTTT. The chain links TRBV19 to TRBJ1-3; 8 bases agree with TRBD1. The CDR3 extends over 13 amino acids. V lost 10 bases to trimming and J lost 0 bases; unmatched junction nucleotides: 2. The germline CDR1 and CDR2 sequences are LNHDA and SQIVND (reference sequence). Variable domain in full (rest from reference TRBV19 and TRBJ1-3): DGGITQSPKYLFRKEGQNVTLSCEQNLNHDAMYWYRQDPGQGLRLIYYSQIVNDFQKGDIAEGYSVSREKKESFPLTVTSAQKNPTAFYLCATGTGSGNTIYFGEGSWLTVV.

The chain couples TRBV6-1 to TRBJ2-3, with D perhaps matching TRBD2 (5 bases). Between the trimmed V and J ends, which lost 2 bases and 0 bases, there was a span of 15 bases. The CDR3 covers 17 residues. Per the germline V gene, CDR1 is MNHNS and CDR2 is SASEGT. CDR3 sequence: CASSELRTAASTDTQYF. CDR3 bases: TGTGCCAGCAGTGAATTAAGGACTGCGGCAAGCACAGATACGCAGTATTTT.

The chain links TRBV7-8 to TRBJ2-1, with 7 bases identical to TRBD2. The germline V gene has CDR1 SGHVS and CDR2 FQNEAQ. Unmatched junction bases numbered 5, after V lost 5 bases and J lost 1 base. The CDR3 has 15 amino acids. The CDR3 spells CASSLSGVSYNEQFF. CDR3 DNA sequence: TGTGCCAGCAGCCTAAGCGGGGTTTCCTACAATGAGCAGTTCTTC.

The gene calls are TRBV24-1 and TRBJ1-1; D is unresolved. The V end lost 5 bases, the J end lost 7 bases, and 10 bases lay between the germline ends. The CDR3 is made up of 12 amino acids. CDR1 and CDR2 from the germline V gene are KGHDR and SFDVKD. The CDR3 DNA reads as TGTGCCACCAGTGGTGGGAGAGGTGAAGCTTTCTTT. This encodes CATSGGRGEAFF.

The CDR3 bases are TGTGCCAGCAGCGTAACGGTAAGAGACAGGGGGCTGGATAATGAAAAACTGTTTTTT. It yields the protein CASSVTVRDRGLDNEKLFF. The rearrangement uses TRBV9 and TRBJ1-4; 10 nucleotides align to TRBD1. CDR1 and CDR2 from the germline V gene are SGDLS and YYNGEE. CDR3 length equals 19 residues. With 1 base clipped from V and 4 bases from J, the junction kept 13 bases outside the gene matches.

J is TRBJ2-2 and V is TRBV21-1; no check of the table's D call, TRBD1, against the DNA was made. TRBV21-1 counts as a pseudogene. The CDR3 covers 14 residues. CDR3 in amino acids: CASSPRQGVGELFF. DNA for the CDR3: TGTGCCAGCAGCCCAAGGCAGGGGGTGGGGGAGCTGTTTTTT.

The genes are TRBV28 and TRBJ2-7; tentative D call: TRBD1 (6 bases). Germline loops: CDR1 MDHEN, CDR2 SYDVKM. The ends were cut back, 7 bases at V and 5 bases at J, with 18 bases in the middle. The CDR3 loop spans 14 amino acids. CDR3 sequence (DNA): TGTGCCAGCAAGCGTAGGGACACCTTCCACGAGCAGTACTTC. Translation: CASKRRDTFHEQYF.

The chain couples TRBV5-6 to TRBJ2-2, with 9 positions matching TRBD2. The CDR3 has 16 residues. Germline V gene data show CDR1 as SGHDT and CDR2 as YYEEEE. The ends lost 6 bases at V and 5 bases at J; junction bases unmatched: 11. CDR3 protein: CASTRGGLAWTGELFF. Here the CDR3 DNA reads TGTGCCAGCACACGGGGGGGACTAGCATGGACCGGGGAGCTGTTTTTT.

The rearrangement uses TRBV27 and TRBJ2-7, with 8 bases lining up with TRBD2. Trimming cost V 6 bases and J 2 bases; bases outside gene matches: 3. The CDR3 extends over 13 amino acids. Germline values: CDR1 MNHEY, CDR2 SMNVEV (reference sequence). CDR3 sequence (DNA): TGTGCCAGCAGGGGTAGCGGGGCCTACGAGCAGTACTTC. Protein sequence: CASRGSGAYEQYF.

The chain links TRBV7-8 to TRBJ1-6; maybe TRBD1 (6 bases). Trimming pared 2 bases from V and 7 bases from J, leaving 12 bases between. Germline V CDR1 and CDR2: SGHVS, FQNEAQ. This CDR3 contains 15 residues. The CDR3 DNA sequence: TGTGCCAGCAGCTTAACCAGGGGCGGGAATTCACCCCTCCACTTT. This encodes CASSLTRGGNSPLHF.

The CDR3 sequence: CASSLGSGGAYYNEQFF. DNA of the CDR3: TGCGCCAGCAGCTTGGGAAGCGGGGGGGCGTATTACAATGAGCAGTTCTTC. V is TRBV5-1 and J is TRBJ2-1; 10 nucleotides align to TRBD2. This CDR3 has 17 residues. CDR1 and CDR2 from the germline V gene are SGHRS and YFSETQ. Trimming cost V 0 bases and J 4 bases; bases outside gene matches: 7.

The chain is built from TRBV4-2 and TRBJ1-6, with 9 bases identical to TRBD1. Germline V gene data show CDR1 as LGHNA and CDR2 as YNFKEQ. CDR3 length: 17 residues. V was pared by 0 bases and J by 7 bases, with 7 bases of the junction left unmatched. The DNA for the CDR3 is TGTGCCAGCAGCCAAGAACGGACAGGGGCCGGAAATTCACCCCTCCACTTT. Translating it yields CASSQERTGAGNSPLHF.

CDR3 loop: CASRTGQGSPLHF. In DNA, the CDR3 is TGCGCCAGCAGGACAGGGCAAGGGTCACCCCTCCACTTT. The chain combines TRBV5-1 with TRBJ1-6, with 7 bases lining up with TRBD1. Germline loops: CDR1 SGHRS, CDR2 YFSETQ. J was trimmed by 10 bases and V by 5 bases; bases with no gene match: 6. The CDR3 has 13 amino acids.

This clone turned up a few times. Being one base from a much bigger clone, this may be a read error. V gene TRBV6-5 combines with J gene TRBJ1-5; 10 bases map to TRBD1. With V trimmed by 2 bases and J by 2 bases, 0 bases remained unmatched. CDR3 length equals 15 residues. Germline assignment: CDR1 MNHEY and CDR2 SVGAGI. DNA for the CDR3: TGTGCCAGCAGTTACGGGACAGGGGGCAATCAGCCCCAGCATTTT. It encodes CASSYGTGGNQPQHF.

The chain employs TRBV6-5 and TRBJ2-7; 8 bases are a match to TRBD1. Germline V gene sequence: CDR1 MNHEY, CDR2 SVGAGI. This CDR3 comprises 15 residues. V dropped 5 bases and J dropped 2; count of bases not matched to a gene: 8. The DNA of the CDR3 is TGTGCCAGCAGTACCCAGACAGGGGATCCCTACGAGCAGTACTTC. Translating gives CASSTQTGDPYEQYF.

The V gene is TRBV14, the J gene TRBJ1-1; D is perhaps TRBD1 (6 bases). From germline, CDR1 is SGHDN and CDR2 FVKESK. CDR3 length: 14 amino acids. V dropped 6 bases and J dropped 6 bases, with 17 bases sitting between them. CDR3 sequence: CASSHYGQSPEAFF. The DNA for the CDR3 is TGTGCCAGCAGTCACTACGGACAGTCGCCTGAAGCTTTCTTT.

The rearrangement joins TRBV10-3 to TRBJ2-3, with a tentative D call TRBD2 (6 bases). V was pared by 3 bases and J by 4 bases, with 26 bases between. The CDR3 spans 19 residues. Germline assignment: CDR1 ENHRY and CDR2 SYGVKD. The CDR3 protein is CAISDSFGLQTRRADTQYF. As DNA, the CDR3 is TGTGCCATCAGTGATAGCTTCGGGTTACAGACTAGACGGGCAGATACGCAGTATTTT.

The chain carries TRBV10-3 and TRBJ1-2, with D possibly being TRBD1 (6 bases). The germline V gene has CDR1 ENHRY and CDR2 SYGVKD. The CDR3 length is 14 residues. The V and J ends lost 6 bases and 8 bases respectively, with 19 bases between them. The CDR3 DNA is TGTGCCATCAGCACCAGAACTACAGGGAACGGCTACACCTTC. The encoded protein is CAISTRTTGNGYTF.

V is TRBV5-1 and J is TRBJ1-2, with D unclear. The CDR3 runs 13 residues. The ends were cut back, 5 bases at V and 5 bases at J, with 13 bases in the middle. Germline-derived CDR1 and CDR2 are SGHRS and YFSETQ. The DNA for the CDR3 is TGCGCCAGCAGTTCCGACAATGGTTATGGCTACACCTTC. Translation gives CASSSDNGYGYTF. The complete variable domain, with remaining parts taken from reference TRBV5-1 and TRBJ1-2, reads KAGVTQTPRYLIKTRGQQVTLSCSPISGHRSVSWYQQTPGQGLQFLFEYFSETQRNKGNFPGRFSGRQFSNSRSEMNVSTLELGDSALYLCASSSDNGYGYTFGSGTRLTVV.

V gene TRBV28 combines with J gene TRBJ2-1; 8 nucleotides align to TRBD2. The CDR3 spans 16 residues. The germline CDR1 and CDR2 sequences are MDHEN and SYDVKM. V trimming: 6 bases; J trimming: 0 bases; junction bases outside the gene matches: 7. CDR3 residues: CASSFTSGGSYNEQFF. CDR3 nucleotides: TGTGCCAGCAGCTTCACTAGCGGAGGCTCCTACAATGAGCAGTTCTTC. Looking up the rest from reference TRBV28 and TRBJ2-1 gives the full variable domain: DVKVTQSSRYLVKRTGEKVFLECVQDMDHENMFWYRQDPGLGLRLIYFSYDVKMKEKGDIPEGYSVSREKKERFSLILESASTNQTSMYLCASSFTSGGSYNEQFFGPGTRLTVL.

The CDR3 sequence: CASSRQGGTGELFF. For the CDR3, the DNA is TGTGCCAGCAGCCGACAGGGAGGCACCGGGGAGCTGTTTTTT. The rearrangement links TRBV27 to TRBJ2-2; D perhaps matches TRBD1 (7 bases). Trimming took off 6 bases at V and 4 bases at J, with 12 bases between the two ends. The CDR3 is 14 amino acids. In germline, CDR1 is MNHEY, CDR2 SMNVEV (reference sequence).

The chain links TRBV14 to TRBJ2-5, with D maybe TRBD1 (5 bases). In germline, CDR1 is SGHDN, CDR2 FVKESK. The CDR3 has 19 amino acids. The V and J ends lost 2 bases and 1 base respectively, with 23 bases between them. The CDR3 coding sequence is TGTGCCAGCAGCCAAACGGCGACAGTGGGGTATAGGTTCCAAGAGACCCAGTACTTC. Protein: CASSQTATVGYRFQETQYF.

V gene TRBV5-1 combines with J gene TRBJ2-7, with 8 nucleotides matching TRBD1. The CDR3 totals 13 residues. CDR1 and CDR2 from the germline V gene are SGHRS and YFSETQ. The trim removed 3 bases at V and 6 bases at J, leaving 5 bases unmatched. CDR3 amino acids: CASSSGQVGEQYF. The DNA for the CDR3 is TGCGCCAGCAGCTCGGGACAGGTGGGCGAGCAGTACTTC.

DNA for the CDR3: TGTGCCAGCATTTATAGCGGGAGAGAGCAGTTCTTC. It yields the protein CASIYSGREQFF. The chain employs TRBV6-5 and TRBJ2-1; 9 bases agree with TRBD2. CDR1 is MNHEY and CDR2 is SVGAGI in the germline V gene. V gave up 7 bases and J gave up 10 bases; unmatched junction bases: 5. This CDR3 region has 12 residues.

The chain combines TRBV6-5 with TRBJ2-3; TRBD2 aligns across 7 bases. CDR1 and CDR2 from the germline V gene are MNHEY and SVGAGI. J was trimmed by 1 base and V by 11 bases; bases with no gene match: 12. The CDR3 has 15 residues. The CDR3 is CAGALGAGGTDTQYF. CDR3 DNA: TGTGCCGGAGCATTGGGTGCGGGAGGCACAGATACGCAGTATTTT.

This clone appeared once. The chain uses TRBV19 and TRBJ2-5; D might be TRBD1 (5 bases). V lost 4 bases, J lost 5 bases, and 14 bases lay in between. CDR1 and CDR2 (germline): LNHDA, SQIVND (reference sequence). The CDR3 runs 14 residues. The CDR3 DNA sequence: TGTGCCAGTAGTACCCAGGGTCGGCGGGAGACCCAGTACTTC. Protein: CASSTQGRRETQYF.

This clone was found once. The chain joins TRBV7-9 to TRBJ2-3; D perhaps matches TRBD2 (6 bases). Germline V lookup: CDR1 SEHNR, CDR2 FQNEAQ (reference sequence). Trimming stripped 6 bases from V and 4 bases from J, with 11 bases between. This CDR3 spans 13 amino acids. CDR3 region: CASSRLVADTQYF. The CDR3 region has the DNA TGTGCCAGCAGTCGACTAGTGGCAGATACGCAGTATTTT.

The chain couples TRBV9 to TRBJ2-3; D remains unclear. The length of the CDR3 is 13 residues. Germline V gene data show CDR1 as SGDLS and CDR2 as YYNGEE. Trimming pared 1 base from V and 5 bases from J, leaving 8 bases between. Here the CDR3 reads CASSVFFGDTQYF. In nucleotides, the CDR3 is TGTGCCAGCAGCGTATTTTTCGGAGATACGCAGTATTTT.

The chain recombines TRBV10-3 with TRBJ1-3, with D possibly being TRBD1 (5 bases). Germline V gives CDR1 ENHRY, CDR2 SYGVKD. V was cut by 0 bases and J by 2 bases, with 8 bases left in between. This CDR3 region has 15 residues. CDR3: CAISESDTAGNTIYF. The CDR3 coding sequence is TGTGCCATCAGTGAGTCGGACACGGCTGGAAACACCATATATTTT.

The chain recombines TRBV4-3 with TRBJ2-7; TRBD2 agrees at 10 bases. Germline CDR1 LGHNA, CDR2 YSLEER. The CDR3 spans 18 residues. J gave up 3 bases and V 1 base, and 12 bases lay outside the gene matches. The DNA of the CDR3 is TGCGCCAGCAGCCAAGTAGGAGCGGGAGGGCCTATAGGCTACGAGCAGTACTTC. Protein product: CASSQVGAGGPIGYEQYF.